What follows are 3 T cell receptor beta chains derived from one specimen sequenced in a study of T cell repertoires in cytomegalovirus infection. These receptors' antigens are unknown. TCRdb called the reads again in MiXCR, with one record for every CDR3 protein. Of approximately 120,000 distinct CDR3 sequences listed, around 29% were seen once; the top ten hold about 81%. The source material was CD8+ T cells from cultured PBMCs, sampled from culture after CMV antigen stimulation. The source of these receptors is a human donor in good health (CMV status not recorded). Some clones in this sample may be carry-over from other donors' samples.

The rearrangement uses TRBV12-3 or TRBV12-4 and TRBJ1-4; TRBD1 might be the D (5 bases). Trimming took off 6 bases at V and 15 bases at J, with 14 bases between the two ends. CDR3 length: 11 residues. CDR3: CASRLDGGLFF. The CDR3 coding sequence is TGTGCCAGCAGGCTCGACGGGGGGTTGTTTTTT.

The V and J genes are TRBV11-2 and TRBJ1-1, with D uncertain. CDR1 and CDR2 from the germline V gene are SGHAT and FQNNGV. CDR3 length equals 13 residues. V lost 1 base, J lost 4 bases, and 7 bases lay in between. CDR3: CASSLAVFTEAFF. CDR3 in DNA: TGTGCCAGCAGCTTAGCAGTTTTCACTGAAGCTTTCTTT.

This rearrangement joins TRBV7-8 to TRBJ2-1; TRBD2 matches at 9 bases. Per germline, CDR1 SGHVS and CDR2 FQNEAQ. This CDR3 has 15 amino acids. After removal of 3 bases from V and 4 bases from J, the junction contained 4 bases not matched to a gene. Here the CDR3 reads CASSFPAGGYNEQFF. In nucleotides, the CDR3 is TGTGCCAGCAGCTTCCCAGCGGGGGGTTACAATGAGCAGTTCTTC.